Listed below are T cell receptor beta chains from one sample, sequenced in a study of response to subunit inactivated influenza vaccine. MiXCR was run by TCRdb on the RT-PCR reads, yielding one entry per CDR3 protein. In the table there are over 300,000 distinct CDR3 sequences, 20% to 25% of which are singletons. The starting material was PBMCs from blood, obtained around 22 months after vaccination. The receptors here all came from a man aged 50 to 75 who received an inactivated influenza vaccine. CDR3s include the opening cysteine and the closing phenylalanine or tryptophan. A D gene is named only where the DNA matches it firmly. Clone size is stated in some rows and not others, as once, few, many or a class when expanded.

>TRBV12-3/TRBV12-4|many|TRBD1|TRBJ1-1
CASSPQGASEAFF
TGTGCCAGCAGTCCCCAGGGGGCCTCTGAAGCTTTCTTT
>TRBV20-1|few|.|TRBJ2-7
CSARFPNRDPYEQYF
TGCAGTGCTAGATTTCCGAACAGGGACCCCTACGAGCAGTACTTC
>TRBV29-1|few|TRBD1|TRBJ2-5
CSGRTGAYETQYF
TGCAGCGGTAGGACAGGGGCGTATGAGACCCAGTACTTC
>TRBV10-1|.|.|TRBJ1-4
CASSELQGTAGEKLFF
TGCGCCAGCAGTGAGTTACAGGGAACGGCGGGGGAAAAACTGTTTTTT
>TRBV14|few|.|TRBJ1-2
CASSLGQYDGYTF
TGTGCCAGCAGCCTAGGACAGTATGATGGCTACACCTTC
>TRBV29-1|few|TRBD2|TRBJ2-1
CSVETWSSGYNEQFF
TGCAGCGTTGAAACTTGGTCTAGCGGGTACAATGAGCAGTTCTTC
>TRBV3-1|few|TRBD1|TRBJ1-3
CASSQGTGGGNTIYF
TGTGCCAGCAGCCAAGGGACAGGAGGAGGAAACACCATATATTTT
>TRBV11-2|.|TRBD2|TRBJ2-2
CASSLVLAGLNTGELFF
TGTGCCAGCAGCTTAGTTCTAGCGGGACTGAACACCGGGGAGCTGTTTTTT
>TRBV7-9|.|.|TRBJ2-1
CASSLGPSSNEQFF
TGTGCCAGCAGCTTAGGTCCTTCCAGCAATGAGCAGTTCTTC
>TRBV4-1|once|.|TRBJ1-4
CASQKEGGSINEKLFF
TGCGCCAGCCAAAAAGAGGGTGGGTCTATAAATGAAAAACTGTTTTTT
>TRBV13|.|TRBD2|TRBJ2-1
CASSLGLLAGGSYNEQFF
TGTGCCAGCAGCTTAGGTTTGCTAGCGGGAGGGTCCTACAATGAGCAGTTCTTC
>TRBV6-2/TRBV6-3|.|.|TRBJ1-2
CASSYVLYGYTF
TGTGCCAGCAGTTACGTACTCTATGGCTACACCTTC
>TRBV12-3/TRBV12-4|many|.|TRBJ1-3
CASSYQSSGNTIYF
TGTGCCAGCAGTTACCAGAGCTCTGGAAACACCATATATTTT
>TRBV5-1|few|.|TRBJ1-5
CASSLGGPNQPQHF
TGCGCCAGCAGCTTGGGGGGCCCCAATCAGCCCCAGCATTTT
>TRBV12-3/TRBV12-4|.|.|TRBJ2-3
CASSRGYTQYF
TGTGCCAGCAGCAGGGGTTATACGCAGTATTTT
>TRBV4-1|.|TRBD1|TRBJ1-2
CASSHAGTGEGNTF
TGCGCCAGCAGCCATGCCGGGACAGGGGAGGGAAACACCTTC
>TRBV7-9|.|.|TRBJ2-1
CASMLQGLDEQFF
TGTGCCAGCATGCTACAGGGTTTGGATGAGCAGTTCTTC
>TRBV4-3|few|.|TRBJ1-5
CASSQSVTRQPQHF
TGCGCCAGCAGCCAATCAGTTACGAGGCAGCCCCAGCATTTT
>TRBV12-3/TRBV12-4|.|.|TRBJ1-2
CASSLSFQGMDGYTF
TGTGCCAGCAGTTTAAGCTTCCAGGGGATGGATGGCTACACCTTC
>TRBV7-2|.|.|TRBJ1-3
CASSLIQGYSGNTIYF
TGTGCCAGCAGCCTAATTCAGGGATACTCTGGAAACACCATATATTTT
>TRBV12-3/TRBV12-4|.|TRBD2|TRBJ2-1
CASTPGGRGEQFF
TGTGCCAGCACCCCGGGAGGGAGAGGGGAGCAGTTCTTC
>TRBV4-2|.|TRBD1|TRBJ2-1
CASSQEGTGVYNEQFF
TGTGCCAGCAGCCAAGAAGGGACAGGGGTCTACAATGAGCAGTTCTTC
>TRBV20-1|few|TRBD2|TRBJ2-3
CSAIMTSGGFTDTQYF
TGCAGTGCTATAATGACTAGCGGGGGGTTCACAGATACGCAGTATTTT
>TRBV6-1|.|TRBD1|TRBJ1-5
CASSRQGRQPQHF
TGTGCCAGCAGTCGACAGGGCAGGCAGCCCCAGCATTTT
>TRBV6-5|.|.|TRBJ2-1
CASSYSVQYNEQFF
TGTGCCAGCAGTTACTCGGTTCAGTACAATGAGCAGTTCTTC
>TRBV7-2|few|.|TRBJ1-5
CASSLGMGEAAQHF
TGTGCCAGCAGCTTAGGGATGGGAGAAGCAGCCCAGCATTTT
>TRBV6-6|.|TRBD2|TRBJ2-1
CASSIAGEQFF
TGTGCCAGCAGCATAGCGGGGGAGCAGTTCTTC
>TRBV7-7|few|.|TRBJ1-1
CASSPWPRDGNTEAFF
TGTGCTAGCAGCCCCTGGCCCCGGGACGGGAACACTGAAGCTTTCTTT
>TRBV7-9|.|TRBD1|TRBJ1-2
CASSGPGQGYGYTF
TGTGCCAGCAGCGGACCGGGACAGGGCTATGGCTACACCTTC
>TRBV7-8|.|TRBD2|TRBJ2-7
CASSLAPTSGTKSSYEQYF
TGTGCCAGCAGCTTAGCACCTACTAGCGGGACCAAAAGCTCCTACGAGCAGTACTTC
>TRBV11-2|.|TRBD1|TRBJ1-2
CASSPRQGPNYGCTF
TGTGCCAGCAGCCCGCGACAGGGGCCTAACTATGGCTGCACCTTC
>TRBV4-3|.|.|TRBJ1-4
CASSPTAGRKNEKLFF
TGCGCCAGCAGCCCCACCGCGGGCAGAAAGAATGAAAAACTGTTTTTT
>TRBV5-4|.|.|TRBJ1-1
CASSPAPNTEAFF
TGTGCCAGCAGCCCCGCGCCCAACACTGAAGCTTTCTTT
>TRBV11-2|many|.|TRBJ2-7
CASFDPSDEQYF
TGTGCCAGCTTTGACCCCTCGGACGAGCAGTACTTC
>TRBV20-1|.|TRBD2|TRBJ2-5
CSAKGLAGGIQETQYF
TGCAGTGCTAAGGGACTAGCGGGAGGTATCCAAGAGACCCAGTACTTC
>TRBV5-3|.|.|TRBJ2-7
CARSLVGRHYEQYF
TGTGCCAGAAGCTTGGTTGGGAGACACTACGAGCAGTACTTC
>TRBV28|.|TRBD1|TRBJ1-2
CASSKTGGFGYTF
TGTGCCAGCAGCAAGACAGGGGGATTTGGCTACACCTTC
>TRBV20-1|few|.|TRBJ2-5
CSARDRSRVQETQYF
TGCAGTGCTAGAGATCGAAGCAGAGTTCAAGAGACCCAGTACTTC
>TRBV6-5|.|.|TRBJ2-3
CASSYTGSTDTQYF
TGTGCCAGCAGTTACACGGGAAGCACAGATACGCAGTATTTT
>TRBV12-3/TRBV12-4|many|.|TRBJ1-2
CASSATAAIDYTF
TGTGCCAGCAGTGCGACAGCCGCCATTGACTACACCTTC
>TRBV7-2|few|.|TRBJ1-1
CASSLAQPRRSEAFF
TGTGCCAGCAGCTTAGCGCAGCCCCGACGGAGTGAAGCTTTCTTT
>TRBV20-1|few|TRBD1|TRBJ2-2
CSARVGTGGSRELFF
TGCAGTGCCAGGGTGGGGACAGGGGGATCACGGGAGCTGTTTTTT
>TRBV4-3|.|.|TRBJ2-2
CASSQEGRGLGSGELFF
TGCGCCAGCAGCCAAGAAGGGAGGGGGCTCGGCAGTGGGGAGCTGTTTTTT
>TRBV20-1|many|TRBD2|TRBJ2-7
CSAGAQREVPYEQYF
TGCAGTGCTGGGGCCCAGCGGGAGGTGCCCTACGAGCAGTACTTC
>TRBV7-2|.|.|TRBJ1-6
CASSLSSPSPLHF
TGTGCCAGCAGCTTAAGCTCACCTTCACCCCTCCACTTT
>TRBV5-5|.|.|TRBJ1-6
CASSLGSGFYNSPLHF
TGTGCCAGCAGCTTGGGTTCCGGGTTCTATAATTCACCCCTCCACTTT
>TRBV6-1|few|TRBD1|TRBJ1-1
CASTEDREGTEAFF
TGTGCCAGCACCGAGGACAGGGAGGGCACTGAAGCTTTCTTT
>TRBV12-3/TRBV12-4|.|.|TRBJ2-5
CASRFSSDSYQETQYF
TGTGCCAGCAGGTTCAGTAGCGACTCGTACCAAGAGACCCAGTACTTC
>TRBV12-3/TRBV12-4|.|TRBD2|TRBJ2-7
CASSFTLGTTYEQYF
TGTGCCAGCAGTTTTACCCTCGGGACTACCTACGAGCAGTACTTC
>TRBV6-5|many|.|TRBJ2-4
CASSYSRAGLAKNIQYF
TGTGCCAGCAGTTACTCTAGGGCAGGACTAGCCAAAAACATTCAGTACTTC
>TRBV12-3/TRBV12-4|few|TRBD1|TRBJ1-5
CASSPGTDQPQHF
TGTGCCAGCAGTCCCGGGACAGATCAGCCCCAGCATTTT
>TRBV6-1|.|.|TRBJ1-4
CAAAPATNEKLFF
TGTGCCGCCGCCCCGGCAACTAATGAAAAACTGTTTTTT